This entry is about one TCR beta chain. This entry is derived from a study of T cells after somatic rescue of genetic block. Only in-frame clones appear in the TCRdb table, and some are missing; sequencing was by immunoSEQ multiplex PCR. The sample yields tens of thousands of clones, more than 90% seen once. Input material: peripheral blood mononuclear cells (PBMCs). The TCR originated in a child less than two years old.

The DNA of the CDR3 is TGTGCCAGCAGTGAGGGACGTGGAAACACCATATATTTT. Translation gives CASSEGRGNTIYF. This chain uses TRBV2 with TRBJ1-3; D is possibly TRBD1 (5 bases). This CDR3 has 13 amino acids. Trimming removed 3 bases from V and 3 bases from J, with 6 bases in between. Germline CDR1 is SNHLY and CDR2 is FYNNEI.